Each of the 15 T cell receptor beta chains below was sequenced from the same sample in a study of OX40 agonist ivuxolimab in advanced cancers. Libraries were made using the immunoSEQ multiplex PCR assay. Sourced from immuneACCESS, this table was stored by TCRdb with only in-frame sequences that have V and J called. A share of the clones is absent; for the studies checked, an unresolved V gene accounts for under half, and the remainder has no known explanation. This sample has 20,000 or so clones in its table, and 70% to 90% of those were observed once. Under 40% of the sample rests with the top ten. Specimen: CD4+ or CD8+ T cells sorted from blood, collected in a trial of the OX40 agonist ivuxolimab. The source is an adult with an advanced solid tumor such as melanoma, head and neck, liver or kidney cancer.

J is TRBJ1-1 and V is TRBV29-1; TRBD1 matches 7 bases. The V segment lost 2 bases and the J segment 0 bases; nucleotides outside the gene matches: 6. CDR3 length: 15 amino acids. The germline V gene has CDR1 SQVTM and CDR2 ANQGSEA. The CDR3 region has the DNA TGCAGCGTTGAACCCAGGACAGGCCTGAACACTGAAGCTTTCTTT. Translating it yields CSVEPRTGLNTEAFF.

CDR3 in amino acids: CATQGAYEQFF. DNA for the CDR3: TGTGCCACCCAGGGGGCGTATGAGCAGTTCTTC. The genes are TRBV2 and TRBJ2-1; 8 bases line up with TRBD1. This CDR3 is 11 amino acids long. CDR1 and CDR2 (germline): SNHLY, FYNNEI. V shed 10 bases and J 8 bases; nucleotides not matched to a gene: 4.

The V and J genes are TRBV4-1 and TRBJ2-2; D gene ambiguous. Between the trimmed V and J ends, which lost 0 bases and 1 base, there was a span of 12 bases. CDR1 is MGHRA and CDR2 is YSYEKL in the germline V gene. The CDR3 runs 17 residues. The CDR3 DNA sequence: TGCGCCAGCAGCCAAGATCGTGACAACGTGAACACCGGGGAGCTGTTTTTT. Translating gives CASSQDRDNVNTGELFF.

The J gene is TRBJ2-4, the V gene TRBV9, with 7 bases that match TRBD2. The germline V gene has CDR1 SGDLS and CDR2 YYNGEE. The CDR3 loop spans 13 amino acids. The ends lost 2 bases at V and 10 bases at J; junction bases unmatched: 6. CDR3 residues: CASSVGGRRIQYF. The CDR3, as DNA: TGTGCCAGCAGCGTGGGAGGGAGGAGAATTCAGTACTTC.

The rearrangement joins TRBV28 to TRBJ2-1; no definite D call. CDR3 length: 16 residues. Germline CDR1 MDHEN, CDR2 SYDVKM. Trimming cost V 7 bases and J 0 bases, with 16 bases left between them. The CDR3 nucleotides read TGTGCCAGCAAGCTCACCGGGCACCGCTCCTACAATGAGCAGTTCTTC. It translates to CASKLTGHRSYNEQFF.

The chain is built from TRBV27 and TRBJ1-5, with D possibly matching TRBD1 (6 bases). This CDR3 has 14 amino acids. The V gene lost 6 bases and the J gene lost 9 bases, with 18 bases spanning the gap. Per germline, CDR1 MNHEY and CDR2 SMNVEV (reference sequence). CDR3 bases: TGTGCCAGCAGCCTAGGGGGGGTTGGAAGGCCCCAGCATTTT. It specifies CASSLGGVGRPQHF.

CDR3 sequence reads: CASRPQTGPIEGYTF. CDR3 coding DNA: TGCGCCAGCAGGCCACAAACAGGGCCTATCGAGGGCTACACCTTC. The chain couples TRBV4-1 to TRBJ1-2; TRBD1 is a possible D gene (6 bases). Trimming took 6 bases from V and 8 from J, leaving 22 bases between them. Per germline, CDR1 MGHRA and CDR2 YSYEKL. There are 15 residues in the CDR3.

The V gene is TRBV9, the J gene TRBJ2-7; 7 nucleotides line up with TRBD1. This CDR3 has 14 amino acids. Germline CDR1 SGDLS, CDR2 YYNGEE. V shed 2 bases and J 3 bases; nucleotides not matched to a gene: 5. Written as DNA, the CDR3 is TGTGCCAGCAGCGTGGAAGGGGACAGCTACGAGCAGTACTTC. Protein: CASSVEGDSYEQYF. The whole variable domain, filled in from reference TRBV9 and TRBJ2-7, reads DSGVTQTPKHLITATGQRVTLRCSPRSGDLSVYWYQQSLDQGLQFLIQYYNGEERAKGNILERFSAQQFPDLHSELNLSSLELGDSALYFCASSVEGDSYEQYFGPGTRLTVT.

V gene TRBV11-2 combines with J gene TRBJ2-3; 9 bases agree with TRBD2. With 10 bases clipped from V and 6 bases from J, the junction kept 14 bases outside the gene matches. The germline V gene encodes CDR1 SGHAT and CDR2 FQNNGV. The CDR3 totals 15 residues. In DNA form, the CDR3 reads TGTGCCATGGGGCCCTGGCGGGAGGGCCTGGATACGCAGTATTTT. This gives the protein CAMGPWREGLDTQYF.

V and J are TRBV10-1 and TRBJ2-3; 11 bases line up with TRBD2. CDR1 is WNHNN and CDR2 is SYGVQD in the germline V gene (reference sequence). The CDR3 has 16 residues. Losses at the gene ends were 0 bases for V and 1 base for J; bases not matched to a gene: 0. CDR3 loop: CASSESTSGGTDTQYF. CDR3 bases: TGCGCCAGCAGTGAGTCGACTAGCGGGGGCACAGATACGCAGTATTTT.

This rearrangement joins TRBV21-1 to TRBJ1-5. TRBV21-1 is a pseudogene segment. The length of the CDR3 is 16 residues. This CDR3 is CASSERGLMKNQPQHF. CDR3 bases: TGTGCCAGCAGTGAGCGGGGGCTAATGAAGAATCAGCCCCAGCATTTT.

The chain joins TRBV4-1 to TRBJ1-5, with D possibly matching TRBD1 (5 bases). This CDR3 contains 15 residues. V was pared by 4 bases and J by 4 bases, with 14 bases between. CDR1 is MGHRA, CDR2 YSYEKL, per germline. This CDR3 reads CASSLVGEGNQPQHF. In DNA form, the CDR3 reads TGCGCCAGCAGCCTAGTGGGGGAAGGGAATCAGCCCCAGCATTTT.

The chain combines TRBV5-1 with TRBJ1-1; D not certain. The V gene lost 7 bases and the J gene lost 1 base, with 11 bases spanning the gap. The length of the CDR3 is 13 residues. CDR1 SGHRS and CDR2 YFSETQ come from the germline V gene. The CDR3 DNA follows: TGCGCCAGCGCCTTCGGCGAGAACACTGAAGCTTTCTTT. This encodes CASAFGENTEAFF.

The gene calls are TRBV5-1 and TRBJ1-1; D not certain. V dropped 6 bases and J dropped 7 bases, with 13 bases sitting between them. The germline CDR1 and CDR2 sequences are SGHRS and YFSETQ. This CDR3 comprises 12 residues. The DNA for the CDR3 is TGCGCCAGCAACCTCGGGCCCGATGAAGCTTTCTTT. Translation: CASNLGPDEAFF. The full variable domain, rest sourced from reference TRBV5-1 and TRBJ1-1, is KAGVTQTPRYLIKTRGQQVTLSCSPISGHRSVSWYQQTPGQGLQFLFEYFSETQRNKGNFPGRFSGRQFSNSRSEMNVSTLELGDSALYLCASNLGPDEAFFGQGTRLTVV.

V and J are TRBV28 and TRBJ2-7, with 8 bases fitting TRBD2. The CDR3 length is 12 residues. Unmatched junction bases numbered 3, after V lost 7 bases and J lost 4 bases. Germline V gives CDR1 MDHEN, CDR2 SYDVKM. CDR3: CASTTSGYEQYF. The CDR3 nucleotides are TGTGCCAGCACAACTAGCGGATACGAGCAGTACTTC.